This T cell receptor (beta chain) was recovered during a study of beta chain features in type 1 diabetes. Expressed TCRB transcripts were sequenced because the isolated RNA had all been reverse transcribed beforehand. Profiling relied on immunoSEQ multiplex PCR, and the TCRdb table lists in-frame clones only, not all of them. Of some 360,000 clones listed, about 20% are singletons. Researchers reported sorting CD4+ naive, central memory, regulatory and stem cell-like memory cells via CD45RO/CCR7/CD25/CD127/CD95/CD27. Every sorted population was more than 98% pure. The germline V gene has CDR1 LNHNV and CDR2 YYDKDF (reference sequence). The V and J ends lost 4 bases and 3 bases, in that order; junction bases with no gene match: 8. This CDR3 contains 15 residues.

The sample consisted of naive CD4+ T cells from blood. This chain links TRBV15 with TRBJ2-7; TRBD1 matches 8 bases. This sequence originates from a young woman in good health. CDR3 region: CATSIRRGTGYEQYF. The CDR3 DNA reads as TGTGCCACCAGCATTCGCCGTGGGACAGGCTACGAGCAGTACTTC.